These 4 T cell receptor beta chains originate from one sample sequenced in a study of blood T cell repertoires in COVID-19. The method was immunoSEQ multiplex PCR; TCRdb's version includes in-frame clones alone and lacks a portion of them. This table holds some 90,000 clones, 89% found once. Sequencing was done on a sample of peripheral blood. These receptors were taken from a man in his fifties or sixties with acute or convalescent COVID-19.

The chain links TRBV28 to TRBJ2-3; perhaps TRBD1 as D (6 bases). The CDR3 has 13 amino acids. Germline V gene data show CDR1 as MDHEN and CDR2 as SYDVKM. V dropped 8 bases and J dropped 2 bases, with 11 bases sitting between them. The DNA of the CDR3 is TGTGCCAGCTCAACAGGGCCCACAGATACGCAGTATTTT. Translating gives CASSTGPTDTQYF.

V gene TRBV27 combines with J gene TRBJ2-7; no definite D call. The CDR3 length is 14 residues. Germline CDR1 is MNHEY and CDR2 is SMNVEV (reference sequence). Between the trimmed V and J ends, which lost 1 base and 2 bases, there was a span of 9 bases. The CDR3, as DNA: TGTGCCAGCAGTTTATACCCAGGCACCTACGAGCAGTACTTC. Its translation is CASSLYPGTYEQYF.

This clone was picked up a small number of times. The genes are TRBV3-1 (or the pseudogene TRBV3-2) and TRBJ1-1; possibly TRBD1 for D (5 bases). This CDR3 spans 13 amino acids. Germline V gives CDR1 LGHDT, CDR2 YNNKEL (reference sequence). V lost 4 bases, J lost 1 base, and 7 bases lay in between. The CDR3 DNA reads TGTGCCAGCAGCCCGACAGAGAACACTGAAGCTTTCTTT. Protein: CASSPTENTEAFF.

The V gene is TRBV29-1, the J gene TRBJ2-7; D is perhaps TRBD1 (6 bases). The V gene's germline CDR1 is SQVTM and CDR2 ANQGSEA. V lost 4 bases and J lost 4, with 14 bases in between. CDR3 length: 13 amino acids. The CDR3 nucleotides are TGCAGCGTTGGGGTGACAGGCGGGTACGAGCAGTACTTC. Amino acids: CSVGVTGGYEQYF.